This T cell receptor beta chain originates from a study of control samples from healthy donors and cancer patients. This clone was picked up one time. Repertoires were generated with immunoSEQ multiplex PCR, while TCRdb's copy carries only in-frame clones and drops some. This table has some 410,000 clones, around 90% appearing once. Trimming took 6 bases from V and 5 from J; bases not matched to a gene: 9. The CDR3 has 15 amino acids. CDR1 and CDR2 from the germline V gene are SNHLY and FYNNEI. Sequenced input: PBMCs. This receptor was identified in a man aged 35 to 55 with head and neck cancer. The chain employs TRBV2 and TRBJ2-2, with TRBD2 matching 7 bases. The CDR3: CASSVVQGGTGELFF. The CDR3 bases are TGTGCCAGCAGCGTCGTTCAGGGAGGGACCGGGGAGCTGTTTTTT.